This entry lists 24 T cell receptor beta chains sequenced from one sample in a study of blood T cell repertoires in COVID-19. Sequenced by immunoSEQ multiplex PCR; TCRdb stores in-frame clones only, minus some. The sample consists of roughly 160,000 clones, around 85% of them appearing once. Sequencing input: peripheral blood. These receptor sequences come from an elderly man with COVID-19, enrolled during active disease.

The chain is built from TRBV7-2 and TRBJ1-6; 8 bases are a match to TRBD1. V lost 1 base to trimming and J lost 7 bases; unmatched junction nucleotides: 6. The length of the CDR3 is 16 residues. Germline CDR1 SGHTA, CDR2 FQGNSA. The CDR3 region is CASSLEAGGLNSPLHF. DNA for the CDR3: TGTGCCAGCAGCTTAGAGGCAGGGGGCCTAAATTCACCCCTCCACTTT.

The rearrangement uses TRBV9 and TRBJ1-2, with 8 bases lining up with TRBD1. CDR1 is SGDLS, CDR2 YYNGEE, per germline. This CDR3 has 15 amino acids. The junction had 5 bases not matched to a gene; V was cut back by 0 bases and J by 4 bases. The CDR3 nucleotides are TGTGCCAGCAGCGTAGGACAGGGGAATATCTATGGCTACACCTTC. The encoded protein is CASSVGQGNIYGYTF.

The CDR3 DNA is TGTGCCAGCAGCTGGGGGGTTGGTGGGGCCAACGTCCTGACTTTC. Translation: CASSWGVGGANVLTF. This rearrangement joins TRBV7-9 to TRBJ2-6; weak D call: TRBD2 (6 bases). Germline-derived CDR1 and CDR2 are SEHNR and FQNEAQ (reference sequence). V lost 4 bases and J lost 3, with 10 bases in between. This CDR3 has 15 residues.

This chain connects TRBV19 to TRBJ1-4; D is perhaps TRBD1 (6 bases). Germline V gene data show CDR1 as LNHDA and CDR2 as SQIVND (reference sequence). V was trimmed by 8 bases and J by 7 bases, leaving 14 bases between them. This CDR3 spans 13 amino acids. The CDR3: CASSTGRSEKLFF. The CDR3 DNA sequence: TGTGCCAGTTCGACAGGCCGCAGTGAAAAACTGTTTTTT. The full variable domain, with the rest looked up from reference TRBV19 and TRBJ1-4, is DGGITQSPKYLFRKEGQNVTLSCEQNLNHDAMYWYRQDPGQGLRLIYYSQIVNDFQKGDIAEGYSVSREKKESFPLTVTSAQKNPTAFYLCASSTGRSEKLFFGSGTQLSVL.

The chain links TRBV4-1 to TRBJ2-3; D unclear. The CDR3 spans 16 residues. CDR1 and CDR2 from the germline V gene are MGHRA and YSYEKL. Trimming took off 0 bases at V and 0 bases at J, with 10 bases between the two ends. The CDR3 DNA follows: TGCGCCAGCAGCCAAGATCCCAGTATTAGCACAGATACGCAGTATTTT. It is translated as CASSQDPSISTDTQYF.

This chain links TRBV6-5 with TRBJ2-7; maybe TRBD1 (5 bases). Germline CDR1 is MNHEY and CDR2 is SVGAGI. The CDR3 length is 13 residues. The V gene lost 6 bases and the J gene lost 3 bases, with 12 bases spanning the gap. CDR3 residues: CASRNPQGYEQYF. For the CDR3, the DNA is TGTGCCAGCAGAAACCCGCAGGGCTACGAGCAGTACTTC.

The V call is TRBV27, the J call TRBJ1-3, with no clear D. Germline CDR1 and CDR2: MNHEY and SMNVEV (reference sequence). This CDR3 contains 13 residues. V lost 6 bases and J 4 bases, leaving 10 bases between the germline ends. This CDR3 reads CASSNALGNTIYF. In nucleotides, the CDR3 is TGTGCCAGCAGCAATGCGTTAGGAAACACCATATATTTT.

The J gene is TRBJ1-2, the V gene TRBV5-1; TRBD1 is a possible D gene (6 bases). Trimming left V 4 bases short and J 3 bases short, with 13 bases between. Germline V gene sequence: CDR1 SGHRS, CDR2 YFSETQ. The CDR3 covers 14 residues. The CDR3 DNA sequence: TGCGCCAGCAGCCCTCAGGGGAGCGACTATGGCTACACCTTC. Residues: CASSPQGSDYGYTF.

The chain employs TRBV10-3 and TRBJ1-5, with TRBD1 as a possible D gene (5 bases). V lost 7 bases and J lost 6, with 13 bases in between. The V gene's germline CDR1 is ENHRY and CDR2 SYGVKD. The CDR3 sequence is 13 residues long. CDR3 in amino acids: CAINLGEGQPQHF. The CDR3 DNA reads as TGTGCCATCAACCTAGGGGAGGGTCAGCCCCAGCATTTT.

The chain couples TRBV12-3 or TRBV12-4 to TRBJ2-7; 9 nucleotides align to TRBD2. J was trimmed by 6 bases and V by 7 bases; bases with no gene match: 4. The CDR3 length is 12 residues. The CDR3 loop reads CASTLRGGEQYF. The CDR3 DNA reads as TGTGCCAGCACCCTGCGGGGGGGCGAGCAGTACTTC.

CDR3 nucleotides: TGCGCCAGCAGCCAAGGAGGGGGCGGGAACTATGGCTACACCTTC. Amino acid sequence: CASSQGGGGNYGYTF. The gene calls are TRBV4-1 and TRBJ1-2; TRBD1 matches at 7 bases. V lost 1 base, J lost 2 bases, and 4 bases stayed unmatched. Per germline, CDR1 MGHRA and CDR2 YSYEKL. There are 15 residues in the CDR3.

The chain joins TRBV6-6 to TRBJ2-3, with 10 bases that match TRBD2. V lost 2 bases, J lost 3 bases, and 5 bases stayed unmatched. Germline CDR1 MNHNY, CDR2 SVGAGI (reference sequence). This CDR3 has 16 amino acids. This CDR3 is CASSYGAGGRTDTQYF. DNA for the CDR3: TGTGCCAGCAGTTACGGAGCGGGGGGGCGAACAGATACGCAGTATTTT.

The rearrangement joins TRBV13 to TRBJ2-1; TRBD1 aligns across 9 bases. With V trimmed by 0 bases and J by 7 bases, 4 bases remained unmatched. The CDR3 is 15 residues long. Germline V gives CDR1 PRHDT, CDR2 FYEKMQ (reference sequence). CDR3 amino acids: CASSLGTGGGNEQFF. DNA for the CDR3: TGTGCCAGCAGCTTAGGGACAGGGGGAGGGAATGAGCAGTTCTTC.

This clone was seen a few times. CDR3 nucleotide sequence: TGTGCCAGCAGCCTCCCACAGGGTTTCGGGGAGCTGTTTTTT. Its translation is CASSLPQGFGELFF. The V and J genes are TRBV7-9 and TRBJ2-2; D might be TRBD1 (6 bases). The germline gives CDR1 SEHNR, CDR2 FQNEAQ (reference sequence). This CDR3 has 14 amino acids. The germline V and J ends were trimmed by 5 bases and 7 bases, with 14 bases remaining between them.

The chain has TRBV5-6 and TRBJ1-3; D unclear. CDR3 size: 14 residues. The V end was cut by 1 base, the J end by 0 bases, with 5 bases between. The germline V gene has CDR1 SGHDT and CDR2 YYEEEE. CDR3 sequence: CASSLWSSGNTIYF. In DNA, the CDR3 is TGTGCCAGCAGCTTGTGGAGCTCTGGAAACACCATATATTTT.

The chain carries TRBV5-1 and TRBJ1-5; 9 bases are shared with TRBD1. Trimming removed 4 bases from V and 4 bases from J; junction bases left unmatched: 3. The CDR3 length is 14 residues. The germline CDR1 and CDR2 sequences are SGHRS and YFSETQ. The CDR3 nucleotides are TGCGCCAGCAGCGAACAGGGGGCAAATCAGCCCCAGCATTTT. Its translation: CASSEQGANQPQHF.

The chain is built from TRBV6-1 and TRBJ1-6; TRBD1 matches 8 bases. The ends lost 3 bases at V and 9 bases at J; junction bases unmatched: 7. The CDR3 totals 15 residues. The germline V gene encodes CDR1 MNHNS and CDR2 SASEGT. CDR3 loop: CASSDQGAIPSPLHF. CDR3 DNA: TGTGCCAGCAGTGATCAGGGGGCAATCCCTTCACCCCTCCACTTT.

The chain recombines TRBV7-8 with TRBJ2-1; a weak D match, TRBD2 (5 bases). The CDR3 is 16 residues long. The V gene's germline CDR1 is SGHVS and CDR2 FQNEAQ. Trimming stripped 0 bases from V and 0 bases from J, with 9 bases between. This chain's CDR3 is CASSLARVPSYNEQFF. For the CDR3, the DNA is TGTGCCAGCAGCTTAGCGAGGGTCCCCTCCTACAATGAGCAGTTCTTC. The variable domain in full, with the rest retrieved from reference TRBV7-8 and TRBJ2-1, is GAGVSQSPRYKVAKRGQDVALRCDPISGHVSLFWYQQALGQGPEFLTYFQNEAQLDKSGLPSDRFFAERPEGSVSTLKIQRTQQEDSAVYLCASSLARVPSYNEQFFGPGTRLTVL.

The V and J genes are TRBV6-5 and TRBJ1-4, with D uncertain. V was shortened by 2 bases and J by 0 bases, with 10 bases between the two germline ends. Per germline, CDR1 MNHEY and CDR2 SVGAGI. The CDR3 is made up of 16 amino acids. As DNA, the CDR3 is TGTGCCAGCAGTTACATCAGGCGTGCAACTAATGAAAAACTGTTTTTT. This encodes CASSYIRRATNEKLFF.

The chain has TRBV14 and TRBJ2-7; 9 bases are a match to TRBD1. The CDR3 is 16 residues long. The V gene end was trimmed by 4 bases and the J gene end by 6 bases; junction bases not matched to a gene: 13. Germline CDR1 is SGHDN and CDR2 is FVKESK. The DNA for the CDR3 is TGTGCCAGCAGCCTCATACTCCGTACAGGGGGCGGCGAGCAGTACTTC. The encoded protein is CASSLILRTGGGEQYF.

DNA of the CDR3: TGTGCCAGCAGTTATGGCCGGGAATCCTATGGCTACACCTTC. Protein product: CASSYGRESYGYTF. The chain links TRBV6-2 or TRBV6-3 to TRBJ1-2; D not certain. This CDR3 is 14 amino acids long. The germline V and J ends were trimmed by 3 bases and 4 bases, with 12 bases remaining between them. In germline, CDR1 is MNHEY, CDR2 SVGEGT.

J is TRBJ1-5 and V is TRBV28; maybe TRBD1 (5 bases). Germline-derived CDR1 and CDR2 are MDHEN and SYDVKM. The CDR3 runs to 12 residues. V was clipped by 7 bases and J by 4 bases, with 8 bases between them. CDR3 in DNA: TGTGCCAGCAAGGCAGGGAATCAGCCCCAGCATTTT. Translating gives CASKAGNQPQHF.

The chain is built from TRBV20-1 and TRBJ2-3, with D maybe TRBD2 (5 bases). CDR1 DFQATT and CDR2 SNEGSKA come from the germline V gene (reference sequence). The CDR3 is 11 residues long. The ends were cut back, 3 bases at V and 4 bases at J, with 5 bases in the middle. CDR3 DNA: TGCAGTGCTAGCGGGGCAGATACGCAGTATTTT. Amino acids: CSASGADTQYF.

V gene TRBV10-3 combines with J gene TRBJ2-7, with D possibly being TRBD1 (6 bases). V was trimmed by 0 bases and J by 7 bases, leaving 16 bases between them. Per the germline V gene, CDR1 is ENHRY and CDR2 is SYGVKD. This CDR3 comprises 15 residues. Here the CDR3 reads CAISESGASDREQYF. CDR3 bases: TGTGCCATCAGTGAGTCGGGGGCCTCGGATAGGGAGCAGTACTTC.